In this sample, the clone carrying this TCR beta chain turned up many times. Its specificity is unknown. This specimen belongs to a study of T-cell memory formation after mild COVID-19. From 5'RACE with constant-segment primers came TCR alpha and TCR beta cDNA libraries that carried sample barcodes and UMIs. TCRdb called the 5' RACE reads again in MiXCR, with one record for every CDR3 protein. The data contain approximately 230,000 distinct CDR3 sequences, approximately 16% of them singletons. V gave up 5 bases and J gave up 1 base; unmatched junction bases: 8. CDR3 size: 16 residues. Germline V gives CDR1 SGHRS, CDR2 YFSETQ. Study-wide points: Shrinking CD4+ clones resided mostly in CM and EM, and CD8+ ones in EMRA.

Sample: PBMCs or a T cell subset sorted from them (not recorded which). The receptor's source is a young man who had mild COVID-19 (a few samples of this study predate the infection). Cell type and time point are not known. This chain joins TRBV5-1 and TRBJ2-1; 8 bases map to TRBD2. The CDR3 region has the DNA TGCGCCAGCAGTCCGGGAGGGGGAAGATCCTACAATGAGCAGTTCTTC. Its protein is CASSPGGGRSYNEQFF. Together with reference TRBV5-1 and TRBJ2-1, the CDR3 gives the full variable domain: KAGVTQTPRYLIKTRGQQVTLSCSPISGHRSVSWYQQTPGQGLQFLFEYFSETQRNKGNFPGRFSGRQFSNSRSEMNVSTLELGDSALYLCASSPGGGRSYNEQFFGPGTRLTVL.